This TCR beta chain came from a study of T-cell reconstitution after alpha-beta-depleted transplantation in children. Library preparation (for TCRbeta) was performed with unique molecular identifiers. TCRdb reanalysed the PCR reads using MiXCR and keeps one entry per CDR3 protein. The table lists around 370,000 distinct CDR3 sequences, over 9% of them singletons. Germline V gene lookup returns CDR1 SEHNR and CDR2 FQNEAQ (reference sequence). The V gene lost 7 bases and the J gene lost 4 bases, with 11 bases spanning the gap. This CDR3 contains 14 residues. V is TRBV7-9 and J is TRBJ2-6; D unresolved. This specimen consisted of PBMCs from the stem cell graft donor, obtained from the stem cell graft. The clonotype was recovered from a human donor who donated a stem cell graft to a child with acute lymphoblastic leukemia. The CDR3 sequence: CASTPMGGANVLTF. The CDR3 nucleotides read TGTGCCAGCACCCCGATGGGGGGGGCCAACGTCCTGACTTTC.